This TCR beta chain was captured by sequencing in a study of cytotoxic CD8 clonotypes in ibrutinib-treated CLL. For the study at large: For this cohort, patients were approximately ten relapsed/refractory and 15 treatment-naive, while some 17 were IGHV unmutated. Investigators collected response samples after a median approximately twelve months of treatment, range 6 to 36. Per sample, productive templates averaged around 250,000 and productive rearrangements averaged around 94,000.

Measured with immunoSEQ multiplex PCR; TCRdb has only the in-frame clones, and not every one. This sample has approximately 150,000 clones, with roughly four fifths found just once. Genomic DNA in a quantity of about 2 micrograms was derived from cryopreserved PBMCs for TCR beta libraries. Looked up from germline, CDR1 is KGHSH and CDR2 is LQKENI. Trimming left V 6 bases short and J 2 bases short, with 16 bases between. This CDR3 region has 15 residues. Sequencing used PBMCs, obtained after 24 months of ibrutinib treatment. The clonotype originates from a human donor with chronic lymphocytic leukemia. The chain is built from TRBV18 and TRBJ1-1, with D possibly matching TRBD1 (6 bases). DNA of the CDR3: TGTGCCAGCTCGGATAGGACAGCTCCTAACACTGAAGCTTTCTTT. This encodes CASSDRTAPNTEAFF.